Listed below are T cell receptor beta chains from one sample, sequenced in a study of glioma-infiltrating T cells after dendritic cell vaccination. Some clones are missing from TCRdb's copy, which holds only in-frame ones; the method was immunoSEQ multiplex PCR. The sample yields more than 95,000 clones, around 91% seen once. The specimen comprised blood, sampled after dendritic cell vaccination. These receptors all come from a human donor with glioblastoma. The conserved cysteine and the conserved F or W are not part of the CDR3 here. The D gene is left open where the match is weak.

v_gene: TRBV9; d_gene: -; CDR3aa: ASSVGEVLDTQY
v_gene: TRBV5-1; d_gene: TRBD2; CDR3aa: ASSLVLAGRPQETQY
v_gene: TRBV14; d_gene: TRBD1; CDR3aa: ASSQRTGGGYT
v_gene: TRBV5-1; d_gene: -; CDR3aa: ASSRRQTLSYEQY
v_gene: TRBV5-4; d_gene: TRBD2; CDR3aa: ASNIGGGGYNEQF
v_gene: TRBV9; d_gene: -; CDR3aa: ASSVGQGFQPQH
v_gene: TRBV7-2; d_gene: TRBD2; CDR3aa: ASSSTSGSYEQY
v_gene: TRBV11-2; d_gene: TRBD1; CDR3aa: ASSFRGRNSPLH
v_gene: TRBV18; d_gene: -; CDR3aa: ASSPVQVDYGYT
v_gene: TRBV28; d_gene: -; CDR3aa: ASKTHRDNQPQH
v_gene: TRBV5-8; d_gene: -; CDR3aa: ASSLRVGATNEKLF
v_gene: TRBV5-1; d_gene: TRBD1; CDR3aa: ASSSLDRPYSYEQY
v_gene: TRBV9; d_gene: -; CDR3aa: ASSVAPGRGTEAF
v_gene: TRBV5-4; d_gene: -; CDR3aa: ASSSDSYGYT
v_gene: TRBV11-2; d_gene: TRBD2; CDR3aa: ASSLDHLAGGETQY
v_gene: TRBV6-5; d_gene: -; CDR3aa: ASSPVRDEKLF
v_gene: TRBV9; d_gene: -; CDR3aa: ASSFSVATSTDTQY
v_gene: TRBV9; d_gene: TRBD1; CDR3aa: ASSETGTGTTGELF
v_gene: TRBV5-4; d_gene: TRBD2; CDR3aa: ASSLGLAGAYEQY
v_gene: TRBV6-1; d_gene: -; CDR3aa: ASSELGGASYGYT
v_gene: TRBV12-5; d_gene: -; CDR3aa: ASGTQGAVFKPEAF
v_gene: TRBV9; d_gene: TRBD2; CDR3aa: ASSVGASGSGETQY
v_gene: TRBV10-3; d_gene: -; CDR3aa: ATRYEREQF
v_gene: TRBV19; d_gene: TRBD1; CDR3aa: ASTTSSGGRYQPQH
v_gene: TRBV29-1; d_gene: -; CDR3aa: SAGEASYEQY
v_gene: TRBV5-5; d_gene: TRBD1; CDR3aa: ASSFGTGGSGSPLH
v_gene: TRBV6-1; d_gene: TRBD1; CDR3aa: ASSAQGAKDEQY
v_gene: TRBV5-1; d_gene: -; CDR3aa: ASRPSVVQVGEKLF
v_gene: TRBV5-6; d_gene: TRBD1; CDR3aa: ASSFSGQRILSEAF
v_gene: TRBV7-9; d_gene: -; CDR3aa: ASSLSENSYEQY
v_gene: TRBV11-2; d_gene: TRBD2; CDR3aa: ASSSGTSGSSYEQY
v_gene: TRBV30; d_gene: TRBD1; CDR3aa: AWSVTGQFGGELF
v_gene: TRBV7-3; d_gene: -; CDR3aa: ASSLKDDYDEQF
v_gene: TRBV5-1; d_gene: -; CDR3aa: ASSLGQHNEQF
v_gene: TRBV2; d_gene: -; CDR3aa: ASSVRGSNYGYT
v_gene: TRBV13; d_gene: TRBD1; CDR3aa: ASSAGTGGGQPQH
v_gene: TRBV30; d_gene: TRBD2; CDR3aa: AWNGTSGGSQQY
v_gene: TRBV5-6; d_gene: TRBD2; CDR3aa: ASSPGLADEQY
v_gene: TRBV6-6; d_gene: -; CDR3aa: ASSKGLPTGRTQY
v_gene: TRBV5-1; d_gene: TRBD1; CDR3aa: ASSRGQGNTEAF
v_gene: TRBV5-1; d_gene: -; CDR3aa: ASSLDSPNTEAF
v_gene: TRBV2; d_gene: TRBD1; CDR3aa: ASSPGQGLYEQY
v_gene: TRBV18; d_gene: TRBD1; CDR3aa: ASSPPVTGGKDGYT
v_gene: TRBV5-4; d_gene: -; CDR3aa: ASSLYGIDSGNTIY
v_gene: TRBV7-6; d_gene: -; CDR3aa: ASSLRVALNTGELF
v_gene: TRBV2; d_gene: -; CDR3aa: ASSEQQGGNQPQH
v_gene: TRBV6-1; d_gene: -; CDR3aa: ASSAGIDYGYT
v_gene: TRBV2; d_gene: TRBD2; CDR3aa: ASSRGGGRVSQY
v_gene: TRBV9; d_gene: TRBD2; CDR3aa: ASSVGFGAGGPGELF
v_gene: TRBV28; d_gene: -; CDR3aa: ASSPGFGTQY
v_gene: TRBV30; d_gene: -; CDR3aa: AWSFDERYEQY
v_gene: TRBV6-6; d_gene: TRBD1; CDR3aa: ASSYPGGEGYT
v_gene: TRBV29-1; d_gene: TRBD1; CDR3aa: SAGTANTEAF
v_gene: TRBV5-1; d_gene: TRBD2; CDR3aa: ASSLAWGGETQY
v_gene: TRBV14; d_gene: -; CDR3aa: ASSQGAGWSYEQY